The present T cell receptor (beta chain) was sequenced within a study of Graves' ophthalmopathy and Graves' hyperthyroidism. Study-wide points: Blood also carried most expanded thyroid clonotypes exceeding 0.001 frequency. Researchers report that a 13-signature model separated ophthalmopathy from stable hyperthyroidism, posting around 90% sensitivity and roughly 81% specificity.

The CDR3 spans 13 residues. Between the trimmed V and J ends, which lost 3 bases and 4 bases, there was a span of 6 bases. Germline V gene lookup returns CDR1 ENHRY and CDR2 SYGVKD. At least ten counts were recorded for this clonotype. Its target is unknown. The study amplified TCR beta CDR3 regions using RNA transcripts. Second-round multiplex PCR came after first-round RT-PCR with HTBI primers. TCRdb called the multiplex PCR reads again in MiXCR, with one record for every CDR3 protein. The table has 1 million to 1.3 million distinct CDR3 sequences, approximately 35% seen once. A diagnosis was made from clinical symptoms together with serum thyroxine, TRAb, thyroid ultrasound and orbital computed tomography.

The sample consisted of peripheral blood or thyroid tissue (not recorded which). The chain employs TRBV10-3 and TRBJ1-4; unclear D gene. The clonotype originates from an adult man with Graves' hyperthyroidism. CDR3 amino acids: CAISDHNNEKLFF. In DNA, the CDR3 is TGTGCCATCAGTGACCATAATAATGAAAAACTGTTTTTT.